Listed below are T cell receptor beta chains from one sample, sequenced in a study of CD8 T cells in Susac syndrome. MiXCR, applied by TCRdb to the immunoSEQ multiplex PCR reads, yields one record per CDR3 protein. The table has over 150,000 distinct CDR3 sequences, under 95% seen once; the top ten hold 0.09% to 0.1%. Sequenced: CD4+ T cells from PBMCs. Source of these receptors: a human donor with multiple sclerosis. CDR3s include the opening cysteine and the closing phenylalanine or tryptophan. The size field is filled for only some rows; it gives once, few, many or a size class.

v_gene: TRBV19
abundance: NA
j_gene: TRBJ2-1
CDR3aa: CASSRTGGASYNEQFF

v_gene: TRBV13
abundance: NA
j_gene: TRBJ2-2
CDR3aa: CASSLGAFPGELFF

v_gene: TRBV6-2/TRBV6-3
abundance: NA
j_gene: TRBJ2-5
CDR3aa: CASSPTSGRQGETQYF

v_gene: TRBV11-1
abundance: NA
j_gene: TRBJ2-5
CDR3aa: CASSLVREETQYF

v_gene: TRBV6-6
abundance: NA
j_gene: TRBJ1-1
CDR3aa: CASSLVTNTEAFF

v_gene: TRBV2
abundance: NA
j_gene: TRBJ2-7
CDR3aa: CASRRMEGTSYEQYF

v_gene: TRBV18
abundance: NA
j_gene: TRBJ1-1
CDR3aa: CASSPDPDMEAFF

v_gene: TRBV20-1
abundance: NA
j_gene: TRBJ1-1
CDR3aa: CSAREGTVNTEAFF

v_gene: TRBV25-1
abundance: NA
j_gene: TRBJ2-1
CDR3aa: CASSESGTGVPVEQFF

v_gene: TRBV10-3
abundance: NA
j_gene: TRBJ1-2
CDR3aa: CAISEAVETHGYTF

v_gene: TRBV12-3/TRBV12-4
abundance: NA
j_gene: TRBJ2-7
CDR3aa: CASSIRVPEQYF

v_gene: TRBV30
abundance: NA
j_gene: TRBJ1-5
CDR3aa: CAWSFTRDQPQHF

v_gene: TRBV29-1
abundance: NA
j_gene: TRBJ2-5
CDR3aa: CSLGLARGGETQYF

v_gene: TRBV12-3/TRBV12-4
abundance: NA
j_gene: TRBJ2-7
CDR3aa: CASTPGNTYEQYF

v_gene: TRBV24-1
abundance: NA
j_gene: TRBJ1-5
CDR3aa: CATGGGGNQPQHF

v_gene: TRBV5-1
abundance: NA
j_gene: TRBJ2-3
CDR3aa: CASSFQGEGTDTQYF

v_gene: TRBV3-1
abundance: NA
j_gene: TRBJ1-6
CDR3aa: CASSGRGMTGRSYNSPLHF

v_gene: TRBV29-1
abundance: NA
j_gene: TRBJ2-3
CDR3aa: CSVPIADTQYF

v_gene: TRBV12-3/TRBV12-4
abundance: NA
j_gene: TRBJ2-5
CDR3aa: CASSGEVQETQYF

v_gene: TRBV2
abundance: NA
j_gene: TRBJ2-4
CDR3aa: CASSEDTIAKNIQYF

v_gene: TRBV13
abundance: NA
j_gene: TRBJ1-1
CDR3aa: CASSSDNRGGKAFF

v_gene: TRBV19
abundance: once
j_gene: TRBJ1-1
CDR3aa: CASSINRGLTEAFF

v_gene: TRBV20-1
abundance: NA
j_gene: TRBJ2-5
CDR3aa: CSARLGGRAGETQYF

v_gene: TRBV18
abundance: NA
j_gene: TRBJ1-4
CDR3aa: CASSSNRGLDEKLFF

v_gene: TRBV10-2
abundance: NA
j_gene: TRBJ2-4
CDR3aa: CASRTVGTRNIQYF

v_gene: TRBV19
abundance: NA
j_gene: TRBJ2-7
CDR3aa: CASSVAGLAYEQYF

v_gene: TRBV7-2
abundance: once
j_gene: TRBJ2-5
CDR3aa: CASSPLSGAQYF

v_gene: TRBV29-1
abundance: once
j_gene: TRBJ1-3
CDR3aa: CSVDQGQGGNTIYF

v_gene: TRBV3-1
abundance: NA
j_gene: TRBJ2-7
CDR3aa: CASSQPLAGGPGGPEQYF